A single sample is the source of the 11 T cell receptor beta chains below, sequenced in a study of cytomegalovirus exposure and HLA in healthy donors. Both 60 Vbeta primers and 13 Jbeta primers went into the PCR. Clones were read by immunoSEQ multiplex PCR, and TCRdb kept only the in-frame ones, dropping some. The table has about 120,000 clones, about three quarters seen once; the top ten hold 9% to 15%. Sequenced material: PBMCs. These receptor sequences come from a woman in her forties in good health and CMV-seropositive.

This clone was observed a single time. The CDR3 DNA is TGTGCCAGCAGCTTTAATCAGGGAGGTTACGAGCAGTACTTC. Translating gives CASSFNQGGYEQYF. V usage is TRBV7-2 and J usage is TRBJ2-7; weak D call: TRBD2 (6 bases). Germline V lookup: CDR1 SGHTA, CDR2 FQGNSA. V lost 3 bases to trimming and J lost 4 bases, with 13 bases between them. This CDR3 region has 14 residues.

The gene calls are TRBV30 and TRBJ2-3; TRBD2 matches at 8 bases. Germline trimming cut 5 bases from V and 1 base from J; bases unmatched to any gene: 8. Germline assignment: CDR1 GTSNPN and CDR2 SVGIG (reference sequence). The CDR3 totals 15 residues. The CDR3, as DNA: TGTGCCTGGTCCCCGGGACTAGGAGGCACAGATACGCAGTATTTT. It yields the protein CAWSPGLGGTDTQYF.

This clone was seen more than once but under ten times. The chain combines TRBV11-2 with TRBJ2-7; 11 bases align to TRBD2. V trimming: 1 base; J trimming: 5 bases; junction bases outside the gene matches: 10. Germline loops: CDR1 SGHAT, CDR2 FQNNGV. The CDR3 is made up of 17 amino acids. CDR3 residues: CASSLVALAGGRNEQYF. The CDR3 coding sequence is TGTGCCAGCAGCTTAGTAGCCCTAGCGGGGGGCCGCAACGAGCAGTACTTC.

The chain employs TRBV14 and TRBJ1-2, with TRBD1 matching 9 bases. This CDR3 is built from 14 residues. The germline gives CDR1 SGHDN, CDR2 FVKESK. Trimming at V came to 4 bases and at J to 10 bases, leaving 10 bases not matched to a gene. CDR3 region: CASSPTGTGRYYTF. The CDR3 DNA sequence: TGTGCCAGCAGCCCAACTGGGACAGGGAGGTACTACACCTTC.

This clone was observed a few times. The chain has TRBV19 and TRBJ2-5; D is perhaps TRBD2 (5 bases). The germline gives CDR1 LNHDA, CDR2 SQIVND (reference sequence). The CDR3 has 13 residues. Trimming took 5 bases from V and 2 from J, leaving 9 bases between them. The CDR3, as DNA: TGTGCCAGTAGTTACGGGATTCAAGAGACCCAGTACTTC. Its protein product is CASSYGIQETQYF.

Here the CDR3 DNA reads TGCAGCGTCCTAGGAGGCCGGTACGAGCAGTACTTC. Protein sequence: CSVLGGRYEQYF. V usage is TRBV29-1 and J usage is TRBJ2-7, with D perhaps TRBD2 (5 bases). CDR3 length: 12 residues. CDR1 SQVTM and CDR2 ANQGSEA come from the germline V gene. V was trimmed by 6 bases and J by 4 bases, leaving 13 bases between them.

This clone was observed once. The rearrangement uses TRBV29-1 and TRBJ2-1; 8 bases line up with TRBD2. The CDR3 runs to 15 residues. V lost 7 bases and J lost 7; bases outside the gene matches: 15. Per the germline V gene, CDR1 is SQVTM and CDR2 is ANQGSEA. The CDR3 nucleotides read TGCAGCGATCTACCTACCGGGGGGGCCTGGAATGAGCAGTTCTTC. This translates into CSDLPTGGAWNEQFF.

This rearrangement joins TRBV6-5 to TRBJ1-2; D gene ambiguous. V gave up 6 bases and J gave up 8 bases, with 19 bases separating them. Germline V gene data show CDR1 as MNHEY and CDR2 as SVGAGI. CDR3 length: 14 amino acids. The CDR3 protein is CASRPPNPGYGYTF. The CDR3 DNA reads TGTGCCAGCAGGCCACCCAACCCCGGTTACGGCTACACCTTC.

V is TRBV7-9 and J is TRBJ1-5; tentative D call: TRBD1 (5 bases). Per germline, CDR1 SEHNR and CDR2 FQNEAQ (reference sequence). The CDR3 sequence is 15 residues long. Trimming shortened V by 1 base and J by 6 bases, and 13 bases separated the two germline ends. The CDR3 DNA is TGTGCCAGCAGCTTAGGGGGGGGGAGTGGTCAGCCCCAGCATTTT. It yields the protein CASSLGGGSGQPQHF.

There are a few counts of this clone. V and J are TRBV30 and TRBJ1-2, with 8 bases lining up with TRBD1. From germline, CDR1 is GTSNPN and CDR2 SVGIG (reference sequence). The junction had 11 bases not matched to a gene; V was cut back by 3 bases and J by 8 bases. The CDR3 covers 14 residues. CDR3: CAWSAAGGIGGYTF. CDR3 nucleotides: TGTGCCTGGAGCGCCGCAGGGGGCATAGGGGGCTACACCTTC. Combining the CDR3 with reference TRBV30 and TRBJ1-2 gives the whole variable domain SQTIHQWPATLVQPVGSPLSLECTVEGTSNPNLYWYRQAAGRGLQLLFYSVGIGQISSEVPQNLSASRPQDRQFILSSKKLLLSDSGFYLCAWSAAGGIGGYTFGSGTRLTVV.

In regard to this clone: Other DNA variants within this sample encode the same CDR3. J is TRBJ2-7 and V is TRBV20-1; the match to TRBD1 covers 9 bases. The junction had 2 bases not matched to a gene; V was cut back by 7 bases and J by 4 bases. CDR3 size: 11 residues. Looked up from germline, CDR1 is DFQATT and CDR2 is SNEGSKA (reference sequence). CDR3 DNA: TGCAGTGGACAGGGGGGGTACGAGCAGTACTTC. Translation gives CSGQGGYEQYF.